The source of this TCR beta chain is a study of T cells after posttransplantation cyclophosphamide. Overall study results and limits: Donor-recipient repertoire similarity was low at 1-2 months, rising over year one. After PTCy, TRB diversity resembled that of CNI/methotrexate controls. Tissue-infiltrating T cells from skin or gut overlapped little with blood T cells.

A few counts support this clone. Its antigen is currently unknown. The V gene lost 4 bases and the J gene lost 3 bases, with 12 bases spanning the gap. CDR1 and CDR2 from the germline V gene are KGHSH and LQKENI. The CDR3 runs 14 residues. A marrow graft followed busulfan-fludarabine conditioning, with cyclophosphamide on days +3 and +4. The repertoire was sequenced with immunoSEQ multiplex PCR; TCRdb's copy has only in-frame clones and lacks some. Of roughly 5,900 clones detected, 1.5% to 2% appear once; the ten largest clones hold 25% to 30%. The chain has TRBV18 and TRBJ1-2; possibly TRBD1 for D (6 bases). Sequenced material: PBMCs, taken about 37 weeks after a stem cell transplant with posttransplant cyclophosphamide. This sequence was found in a male patient aged 30 to 39 who received an allogeneic stem cell transplant from a related donor, was CMV-positive, and had no GVHD. The graft donor may be the source of some T cells. CDR3 DNA: TGTGCCAGCTCACTTACGGGGGGCCACTATGGCTACACCTTC. This sequence encodes CASSLTGGHYGYTF.